This T cell receptor (beta chain) came from a study of OX40 agonist ivuxolimab in advanced cancers. Study outcomes and limitations: The investigators did not determine what antigen specificity the expanded peripheral T cells had. The authors also found low normalized T-cell clonal expansion in some nonresponders.

The protocol was immunoSEQ multiplex PCR, while the TCRdb copy is restricted to in-frame clones and leaves out a portion. This sample has about 82,000 clones, with almost 90% found just once. Concerning this clone itself: What it binds is not known.

Sequencing used CD4+ or CD8+ T cells sorted from blood, obtained in a trial of the OX40 agonist ivuxolimab. This receptor was taken from an adult with an advanced solid tumor such as melanoma, head and neck, liver or kidney cancer.

The CDR3 reads CASSLTILVAGAGELFF. The CDR3 nucleotides are TGTGCCAGCAGCTTAACGATTCTAGTTGCTGGGGCCGGGGAGCTGTTTTTT. The gene calls are TRBV7-3 and TRBJ2-2; unclear D gene. The CDR3 is 17 amino acids. V dropped 0 bases and J dropped 6 bases, with 17 bases sitting between them. CDR1 SGHTA and CDR2 FQGTGA come from the germline V gene.